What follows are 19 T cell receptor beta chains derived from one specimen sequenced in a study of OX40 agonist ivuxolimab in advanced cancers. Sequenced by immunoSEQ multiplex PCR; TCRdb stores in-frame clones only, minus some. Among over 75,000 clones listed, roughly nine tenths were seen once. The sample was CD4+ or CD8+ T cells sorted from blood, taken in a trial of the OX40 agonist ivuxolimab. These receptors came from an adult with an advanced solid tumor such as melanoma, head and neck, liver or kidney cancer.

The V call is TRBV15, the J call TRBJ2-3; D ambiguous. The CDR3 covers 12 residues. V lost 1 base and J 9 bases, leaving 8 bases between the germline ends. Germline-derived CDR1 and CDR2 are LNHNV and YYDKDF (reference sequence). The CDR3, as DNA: TGTGCCACCAGCAGAGTTAGGAGCACGCAGTATTTT. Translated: CATSRVRSTQYF.

The CDR3 loop reads CASSVTGLNTEAFF. CDR3 sequence (DNA): TGTGCCAGCAGCGTGACAGGGCTGAACACTGAAGCTTTCTTT. The V gene is TRBV9, the J gene TRBJ1-1; 7 positions agree with TRBD1. Germline CDR1 is SGDLS and CDR2 is YYNGEE. V trimming: 2 bases; J trimming: 0 bases; junction bases outside the gene matches: 1. The CDR3 has 14 residues.

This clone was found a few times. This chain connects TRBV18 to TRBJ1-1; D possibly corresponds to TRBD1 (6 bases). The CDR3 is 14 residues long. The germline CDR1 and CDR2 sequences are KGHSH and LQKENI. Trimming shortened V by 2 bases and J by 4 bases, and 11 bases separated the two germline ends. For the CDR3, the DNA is TGTGCCAGCTCACCAGGGGGCAAGGGCACTGAAGCTTTCTTT. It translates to CASSPGGKGTEAFF.

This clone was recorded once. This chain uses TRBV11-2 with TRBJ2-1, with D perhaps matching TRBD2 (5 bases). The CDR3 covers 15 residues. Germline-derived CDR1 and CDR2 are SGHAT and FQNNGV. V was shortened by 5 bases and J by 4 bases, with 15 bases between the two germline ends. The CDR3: CASSPHTRLYNEQFF. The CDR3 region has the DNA TGTGCCAGCAGCCCCCATACTAGGTTGTACAATGAGCAGTTCTTC. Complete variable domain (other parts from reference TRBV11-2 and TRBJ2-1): EAGVAQSPRYKIIEKRQSVAFWCNPISGHATLYWYQQILGQGPKLLIQFQNNGVVDDSQLPKDRFSAERLKGVDSTLKIQPAKLEDSAVYLCASSPHTRLYNEQFFGPGTRLTVL.

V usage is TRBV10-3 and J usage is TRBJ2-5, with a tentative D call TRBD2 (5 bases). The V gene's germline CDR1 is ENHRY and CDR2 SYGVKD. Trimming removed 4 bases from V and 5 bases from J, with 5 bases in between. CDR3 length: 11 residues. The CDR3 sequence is CAISAGETQYF. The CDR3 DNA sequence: TGTGCCATCAGTGCGGGGGAGACCCAGTACTTC.

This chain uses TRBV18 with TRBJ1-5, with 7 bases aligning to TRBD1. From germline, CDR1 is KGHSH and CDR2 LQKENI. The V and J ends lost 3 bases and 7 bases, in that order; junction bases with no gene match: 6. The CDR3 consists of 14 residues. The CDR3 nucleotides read TGTGCCAGCTCACCCAACAGGGGAGGCCAGCCCCAGCATTTT. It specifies CASSPNRGGQPQHF.

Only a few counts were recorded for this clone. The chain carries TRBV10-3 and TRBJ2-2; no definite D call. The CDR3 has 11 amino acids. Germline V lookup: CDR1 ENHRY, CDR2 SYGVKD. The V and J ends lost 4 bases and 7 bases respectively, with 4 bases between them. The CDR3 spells CAISGGGELFF. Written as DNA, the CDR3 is TGTGCCATCAGTGGGGGCGGGGAGCTGTTTTTT.

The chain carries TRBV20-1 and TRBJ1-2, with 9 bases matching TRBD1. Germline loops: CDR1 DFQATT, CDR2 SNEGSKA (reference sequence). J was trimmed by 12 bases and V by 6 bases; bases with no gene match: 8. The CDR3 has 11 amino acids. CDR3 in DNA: TGCAGTGCACGGGACAGGGCATTGCACACCTTC. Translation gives CSARDRALHTF.

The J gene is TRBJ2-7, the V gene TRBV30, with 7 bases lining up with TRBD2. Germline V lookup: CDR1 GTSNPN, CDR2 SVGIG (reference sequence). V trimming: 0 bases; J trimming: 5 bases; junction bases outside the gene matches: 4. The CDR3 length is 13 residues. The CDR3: CAWSVGGSNEQYF. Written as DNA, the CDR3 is TGTGCCTGGAGTGTTGGCGGGAGTAACGAGCAGTACTTC.

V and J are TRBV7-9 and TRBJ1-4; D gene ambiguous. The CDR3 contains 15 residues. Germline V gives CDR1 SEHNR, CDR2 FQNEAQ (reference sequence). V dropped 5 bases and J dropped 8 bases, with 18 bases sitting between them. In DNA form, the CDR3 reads TGTGCCAGCAGCCTAATATTCGTCAGTGAAGAAAAACTGTTTTTT. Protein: CASSLIFVSEEKLFF.

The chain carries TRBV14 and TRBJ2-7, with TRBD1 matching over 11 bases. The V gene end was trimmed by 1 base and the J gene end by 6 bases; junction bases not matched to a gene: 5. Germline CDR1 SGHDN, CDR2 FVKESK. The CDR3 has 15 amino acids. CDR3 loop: CASSQGRTGGAEQYF. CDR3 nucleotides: TGTGCCAGCAGCCAAGGTAGGACAGGGGGCGCCGAGCAGTACTTC.

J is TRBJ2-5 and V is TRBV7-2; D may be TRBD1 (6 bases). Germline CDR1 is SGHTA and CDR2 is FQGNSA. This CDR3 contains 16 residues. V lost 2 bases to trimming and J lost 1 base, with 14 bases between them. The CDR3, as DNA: TGTGCCAGCAGCTTACGACATTCGACAGGCCAAGAGACCCAGTACTTC. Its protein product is CASSLRHSTGQETQYF.

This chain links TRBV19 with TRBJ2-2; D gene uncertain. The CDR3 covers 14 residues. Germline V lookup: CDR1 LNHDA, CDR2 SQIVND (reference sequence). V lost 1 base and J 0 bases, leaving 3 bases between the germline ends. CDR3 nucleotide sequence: TGTGCCAGTAGTATAGGACCGAACACCGGGGAGCTGTTTTTT. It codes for CASSIGPNTGELFF.

The CDR3 loop is CASISKMITGGEAFF. The CDR3, as DNA: TGTGCCAGCATTTCTAAAATGATCACCGGGGGTGAAGCTTTCTTT. The V gene is TRBV7-8, the J gene TRBJ1-1; a possible D gene is TRBD1 (5 bases). This CDR3 contains 15 residues. V was shortened by 7 bases and J by 7 bases, with 22 bases between the two germline ends. CDR1 and CDR2 from the germline V gene are SGHVS and FQNEAQ.

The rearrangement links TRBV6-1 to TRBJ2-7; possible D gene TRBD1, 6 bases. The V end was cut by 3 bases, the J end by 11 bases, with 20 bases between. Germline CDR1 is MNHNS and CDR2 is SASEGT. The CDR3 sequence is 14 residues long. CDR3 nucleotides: TGTGCCAGCAGTGACCGTTCGACAGGTTTCTGGGAGTACTTC. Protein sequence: CASSDRSTGFWEYF.

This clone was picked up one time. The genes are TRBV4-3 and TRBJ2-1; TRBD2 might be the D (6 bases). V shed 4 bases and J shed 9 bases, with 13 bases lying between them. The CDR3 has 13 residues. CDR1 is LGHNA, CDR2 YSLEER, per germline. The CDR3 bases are TGCGCCAGCAGCCGGAGGGAAGATATTGAGCAGTTCTTC. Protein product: CASSRREDIEQFF.

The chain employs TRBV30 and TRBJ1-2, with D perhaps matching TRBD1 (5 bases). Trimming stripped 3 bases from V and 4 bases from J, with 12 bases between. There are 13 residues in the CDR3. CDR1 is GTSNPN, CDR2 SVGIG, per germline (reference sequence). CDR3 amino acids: CAWSQQGLYGYTF. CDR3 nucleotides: TGTGCCTGGAGCCAGCAGGGCCTCTATGGCTACACCTTC. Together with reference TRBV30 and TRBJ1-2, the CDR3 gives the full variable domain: SQTIHQWPATLVQPVGSPLSLECTVEGTSNPNLYWYRQAAGRGLQLLFYSVGIGQISSEVPQNLSASRPQDRQFILSSKKLLLSDSGFYLCAWSQQGLYGYTFGSGTRLTVV.

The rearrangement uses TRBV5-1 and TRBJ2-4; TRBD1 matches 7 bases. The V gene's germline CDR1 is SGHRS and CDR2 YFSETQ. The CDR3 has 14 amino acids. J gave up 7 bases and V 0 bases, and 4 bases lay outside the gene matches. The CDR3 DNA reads TGCGCCAGCAGCTTGGAGGGCAGGGGGAACATTCAGTACTTC. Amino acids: CASSLEGRGNIQYF.

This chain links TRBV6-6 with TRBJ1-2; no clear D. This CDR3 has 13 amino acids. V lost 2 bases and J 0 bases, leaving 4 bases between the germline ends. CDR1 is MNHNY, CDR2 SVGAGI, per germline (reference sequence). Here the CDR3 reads CASSYGTNYGYTF. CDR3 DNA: TGTGCCAGCAGTTACGGAACTAACTATGGCTACACCTTC.